This TCR beta chain was found in a study of cytomegalovirus exposure and HLA in healthy donors. Broader study findings: Common viral pathogens seemed to be connected with several of the most significant clusters, according to a later analysis. Earlier analysis yielded a pattern in which most TCR beta V segments were productive about 90% or about 30% of the time.

60 Vbeta and 13 Jbeta primers were used in PCR. Repertoires were generated with immunoSEQ multiplex PCR, while TCRdb's copy carries only in-frame clones and drops some. The sample carries about 120,000 clones, about three quarters recorded once. A note on this clone: Its antigen remains unidentified.

Germline assignment: CDR1 LGHNA and CDR2 YNFKEQ. V lost 3 bases and J lost 4, with 17 bases in between. CDR3 length: 16 amino acids. V usage is TRBV4-2 and J usage is TRBJ2-3, with D possibly TRBD1 on 5 matching bases. The clonotype comes from a woman aged 40 to 50 in good health and CMV-seropositive. Input material: PBMCs. The CDR3: CASSQGNTGGADTQYF. CDR3 in DNA: TGTGCCAGCAGCCAGGGAAATACAGGTGGGGCAGATACGCAGTATTTT.